These 26 T cell receptor beta chains were all obtained from the same sample, sequenced in a study of CDR3 diversity in severe acne. TCRdb redid the calling of the PCR reads with MiXCR, one entry per CDR3 protein. The sample yields about 76,000 distinct CDR3 sequences, over 40% seen once. The sample comprised blood. All receptors come from a male donor in good health, without acne.

This chain connects TRBV9 to TRBJ1-3; D unclear. The V and J ends lost 5 bases and 4 bases respectively, with 13 bases between them. The V gene's germline CDR1 is SGDLS and CDR2 YYNGEE. The length of the CDR3 is 14 residues. The CDR3 DNA reads as TGTGCCAGCAGTTCGGGAATAACGGGAAACACCATATATTTT. This gives the protein CASSSGITGNTIYF. The variable domain in full, completed from reference TRBV9 and TRBJ1-3, reads DSGVTQTPKHLITATGQRVTLRCSPRSGDLSVYWYQQSLDQGLQFLIQYYNGEERAKGNILERFSAQQFPDLHSELNLSSLELGDSALYFCASSSGITGNTIYFGEGSWLTVV.

J is TRBJ2-7 and V is TRBV20-1; tentative D call: TRBD1 (5 bases). The germline CDR1 and CDR2 sequences are DFQATT and SNEGSKA (reference sequence). CDR3 length: 11 residues. V lost 3 bases to trimming and J lost 7 bases, with 10 bases between them. The CDR3 region is CSASVGEEQYF. CDR3 nucleotide sequence: TGCAGTGCTAGTGTAGGGGAAGAGCAGTACTTC.

This CDR3 reads CSAPGGLADYYNEQFF. In nucleotides, the CDR3 is TGCAGTGCCCCAGGCGGACTAGCGGACTACTACAATGAGCAGTTCTTC. The V call is TRBV20-1, the J call TRBJ2-1, with 10 bases fitting TRBD2. This CDR3 has 16 amino acids. Germline loops: CDR1 DFQATT, CDR2 SNEGSKA (reference sequence). Germline trimming cut 6 bases from V and 3 bases from J; bases unmatched to any gene: 11.

This clonotype was seen repeatedly, ten times or more. The rearrangement joins TRBV19 to TRBJ2-7; D may be TRBD1 or TRBD2 (5 bases each). V dropped 5 bases and J dropped 3 bases, with 26 bases sitting between them. Germline V gene sequence: CDR1 LNHDA, CDR2 SQIVND (reference sequence). The CDR3 runs 18 residues. CDR3 sequence reads: CASSPPRGKELGDYEQYF. CDR3 nucleotide sequence: TGTGCCAGTAGTCCTCCTCGGGGCAAAGAATTAGGCGACTACGAGCAGTACTTC.

At least ten counts were recorded for this clonotype. The chain's CDR3 is CASSVARGNEQYF. CDR3 in DNA: TGCGCCAGCAGTGTGGCCAGGGGAAACGAGCAGTACTTC. The chain links TRBV10-2 to TRBJ2-7; D may be TRBD1 (6 bases). Trimming took 4 bases from V and 5 from J, leaving 12 bases between them. The CDR3 consists of 13 residues. CDR1 is WSHSY, CDR2 SAAADI, per germline.

The J gene is TRBJ2-3, the V gene TRBV2; D call uncertain. The length of the CDR3 is 14 residues. V lost 8 bases and J lost 6, with 18 bases in between. CDR1 and CDR2 (germline): SNHLY, FYNNEI. CDR3 protein: CASDTGSSVDTQYF. For the CDR3, the DNA is TGTGCCAGCGACACTGGGTCGTCGGTGGATACGCAGTATTTT.

This clonotype has a count of ten or more. Possible read error: a much larger clone is one base away. The chain is built from TRBV5-6 and TRBJ1-1, with a weak D call TRBD1 (6 bases). The CDR3 consists of 14 residues. Trimming took 4 bases from V and 4 from J, leaving 14 bases between them. Germline V gene sequence: CDR1 SGHDT, CDR2 YYEEEE. The CDR3 bases are TGTGCCAGCAGCATCGGGGTGACAGGCACTGAAGCTTTCTTT. It translates to CASSIGVTGTEAFF.

The sample holds a few counts of this clonotype. The chain recombines TRBV4-2 with TRBJ2-7, with TRBD1 matching 7 bases. Germline V CDR1 and CDR2: LGHNA, YNFKEQ. The V gene end was trimmed by 1 base and the J gene end by 1 base; junction bases not matched to a gene: 4. The CDR3 consists of 15 residues. The CDR3 region is CASSQATGSSYEQYF. The CDR3 coding sequence is TGTGCCAGCAGCCAAGCGACAGGGTCTTCCTACGAGCAGTACTTC.

V is TRBV12-3 or TRBV12-4 and J is TRBJ1-5; tentative D call: TRBD1 (6 bases). The CDR3 loop spans 15 amino acids. V was pared by 2 bases and J by 7 bases, with 15 bases between. CDR3 bases: TGTGCCAGCAGTTTAATGGGGGCCCAAGAGCAGCCCCAGCATTTT. Protein product: CASSLMGAQEQPQHF.

CDR3 DNA: TGCAGCGGAAGACAGAGCGACTCCTACGAGCAGTACTTC. Protein: CSGRQSDSYEQYF. This sequence joins TRBV29-1 and TRBJ2-7; tentative D call: TRBD1 (5 bases). Germline values: CDR1 SQVTM, CDR2 ANQGSEA. The germline V and J ends were trimmed by 7 bases and 0 bases, with 13 bases remaining between them. This CDR3 comprises 13 residues.

This clonotype has ten or more counts. The junction and the germline gene differ at one end; a read error may be behind it. This chain links TRBV7-7 with TRBJ2-1, with 8 bases lining up with TRBD2. There are 16 residues in the CDR3. CDR1 and CDR2 from the germline V gene are SSHAT and FNYEAQ (reference sequence). The CDR3 bases are TGTGCTAGCAGCTTAGAGGCCGGGACTAGATTTAATGAGCAGTTCTTC. Its translation: CASSLEAGTRFNEQFF. Filled out from reference TRBV7-7 and TRBJ2-1, the complete variable domain reads GAGVSQSPRYKVTKRGQDVTLRCDPISSHATLYWYQQALGQGPEFLTYFNYEAQPDKSGLPSDRFSAERPEGSISTLTIQRTEQRDSAMYRCASSLEAGTRFNEQFFGPGTRLTVL.

The J gene is TRBJ1-5, the V gene TRBV20-1; 8 bases match TRBD1. The junction had 5 bases not matched to a gene; V was cut back by 3 bases and J by 7 bases. There are 13 residues in the CDR3. The germline V gene encodes CDR1 DFQATT and CDR2 SNEGSKA (reference sequence). The CDR3 nucleotides are TGCAGTGCTAGGGCAGGGGGCGGGCAGCCCCAGCATTTT. Its protein is CSARAGGGQPQHF.

This chain uses TRBV20-1 with TRBJ1-5; no clear D. V was pared by 0 bases and J by 7 bases, with 13 bases between. The length of the CDR3 is 14 residues. Per the germline V gene, CDR1 is DFQATT and CDR2 is SNEGSKA (reference sequence). In DNA, the CDR3 is TGCAGTGCTAGAGATCCGGCTGGGAAACAGCCCCAGCATTTT. The encoded protein is CSARDPAGKQPQHF.

At least ten counts were recorded for this clonotype. The rearrangement joins TRBV9 to TRBJ2-2, with a weak D call TRBD2 (5 bases). V was trimmed by 2 bases and J by 7 bases, leaving 6 bases between them. CDR3 length equals 12 residues. Germline loops: CDR1 SGDLS, CDR2 YYNGEE. CDR3 protein: CASSVRGGELFF. The CDR3 DNA reads as TGTGCCAGCAGCGTCCGGGGCGGGGAGCTGTTTTTT.

The chain is built from TRBV7-9 and TRBJ1-2; no clear D gene. The germline gives CDR1 SEHNR, CDR2 FQNEAQ (reference sequence). The ends were cut back, 1 base at V and 8 bases at J, with 17 bases in the middle. CDR3 size: 15 residues. The DNA of the CDR3 is TGTGCCAGCAGCTTAGGGGAAGGAGGCCCCCGAGGCTACACCTTC. Translation: CASSLGEGGPRGYTF.

By sample fraction, this clonotype is medium-sized. The V call is TRBV7-7, the J call TRBJ2-1; 9 bases align to TRBD2. The CDR3 covers 15 residues. Germline CDR1 reads SSHAT; CDR2 reads FNYEAQ (reference sequence). The ends lost 5 bases at V and 2 bases at J; junction bases unmatched: 4. The CDR3: CASSLSGSPYNEQFF. The CDR3 nucleotides are TGTGCCAGCAGCCTTAGCGGGAGTCCCTACAATGAGCAGTTCTTC.

The genes are TRBV15 and TRBJ2-3; a weak D match, TRBD1 (5 bases). CDR1 LNHNV and CDR2 YYDKDF come from the germline V gene (reference sequence). The CDR3 contains 18 residues. Deletions cut 0 bases from V and 2 bases from J, with 18 bases between. DNA of the CDR3: TGTGCCACCAGCAGAGATGCTCAAACAGGTGGCTACACAGATACGCAGTATTTT. Its translation is CATSRDAQTGGYTDTQYF.

On this clonotype: Because it lacks the conserved phenylalanine or tryptophan at the end, this CDR3 is likely a read error. V gene TRBV7-9 combines with J gene TRBJ2-1; D is uncertain. V was cut by 1 base and J by 7 bases, with 11 bases left in between. There are 14 residues in the CDR3. CDR1 and CDR2 from the germline V gene are SEHNR and FQNEAQ (reference sequence). CDR3 sequence reads: CASSLGLAPNEQFL. The DNA of the CDR3 is TGTGCCAGCAGCTTAGGGCTGGCTCCTAATGAGCAGTTCCTC.

The chain couples TRBV7-9 to TRBJ2-2; the match to TRBD2 covers 7 bases. The germline gives CDR1 SEHNR, CDR2 FQNEAQ (reference sequence). Losses at the gene ends were 3 bases for V and 5 bases for J; bases not matched to a gene: 6. The CDR3 is 15 residues long. The CDR3 spells CASSLGVGRTGELFF. The CDR3 DNA is TGTGCCAGCAGCTTGGGAGTCGGGAGGACCGGGGAGCTGTTTTTT.

This clonotype showed up many times. The genes are TRBV28 and TRBJ1-5, with D perhaps TRBD1 (6 bases). The CDR3 runs to 14 residues. Trimming stripped 6 bases from V and 15 bases from J, with 24 bases between. Germline V gene data show CDR1 as MDHEN and CDR2 as SYDVKM. DNA of the CDR3: TGTGCCAGCAGCCTAACGGGCGGGGGGCAGGGAACGCATTTT. It yields the protein CASSLTGGGQGTHF.

This clonotype was seen only once. At one of its ends the junction is not consistent with the germline gene, which may arise from a read error. The gene calls are TRBV20-1 and TRBJ2-3, with 12 bases lining up with TRBD2. From germline, CDR1 is DFQATT and CDR2 SNEGSKA (reference sequence). This CDR3 comprises 14 residues. The CDR3 sequence: CSAMTSGREDTRYF. The CDR3 coding sequence is TGCAGTGCTATGACTAGCGGGAGAGAAGATACGCGGTATTTT.

Notes on this clonotype: As the CDR3 is not closed by the conserved phenylalanine or tryptophan, this likely results from a read error. The V and J genes are TRBV20-1 and TRBJ1-6; possibly TRBD1 for D (5 bases). Germline V gene data show CDR1 as DFQATT and CDR2 as SNEGSKA (reference sequence). CDR3 length: 14 amino acids. V shed 0 bases and J shed 7 bases, with 10 bases lying between them. The CDR3 DNA follows: TGCAGTGCTAGAGATGGTGGGGCGAATTCACCCCTCCACCTT. Translated: CSARDGGANSPLHL.

The sample holds a few counts of this clonotype. The chain uses TRBV6-5 and TRBJ2-5, with D maybe TRBD2 (5 bases). Germline CDR1 reads MNHEY; CDR2 reads SVGAGI. V gave up 6 bases and J gave up 7 bases, with 18 bases separating them. This CDR3 is built from 14 residues. CDR3 bases: TGTGCCAGCAGCCTTGAGGGATCGGCGGGGACCCAGTACTTC. As protein: CASSLEGSAGTQYF.

Worth noting for this clonotype: Since no conserved phenylalanine or tryptophan closes the CDR3, a read error is the likely cause. No DNA is shown, since the ends of the CDR3 on it are uncertain; the CDR3 is the one TCRdb lists. The rearrangement uses TRBV6-9 and TRBJ2-5. The CDR3 region is 11 residues in length, termini included. Per germline, CDR1 MNHGY and CDR2 SVAAGI. The CDR3 sequence: CASSYSVVVSI.

This chain joins TRBV15 and TRBJ2-1; 8 bases line up with TRBD1. The CDR3 is 17 amino acids. CDR1 and CDR2 from the germline V gene are LNHNV and YYDKDF (reference sequence). Losses at the gene ends were 5 bases for V and 7 bases for J; bases not matched to a gene: 16. The CDR3 loop is CATSASISQGALNEQFF. The CDR3 DNA is TGTGCCACCAGCGCCTCCATCTCGCAGGGGGCGTTGAATGAGCAGTTCTTC.

The rearrangement uses TRBV9 and TRBJ2-6; TRBD2 agrees at 10 bases. The CDR3 runs to 19 residues. V lost 2 bases and J lost 1; bases outside the gene matches: 9. Germline V CDR1 and CDR2: SGDLS, YYNGEE. The DNA of the CDR3 is TGTGCCAGCAGCGTTCCTTCTAGCGGGAGTTGGTCTGGGGCCAACGTCCTGACTTTC. This sequence encodes CASSVPSSGSWSGANVLTF.